This entry lists 27 T cell receptor beta chains sequenced from one sample in a study of blood T cell repertoires in COVID-19. Profiled with immunoSEQ multiplex PCR; TCRdb holds only in-frame clones, not every one. Of some 510,000 clones in the sample, roughly 90% were seen once. Sequencing was performed on PBMCs or T cells enriched from blood (not recorded which). Receptor source: a middle-aged woman who had recovered from COVID-19.

The chain is built from TRBV18 and TRBJ1-2; 9 nucleotides agree with TRBD1. Germline V CDR1 and CDR2: KGHSH, LQKENI. V lost 3 bases and J lost 4; bases outside the gene matches: 6. The CDR3 length is 15 residues. The CDR3 loop is CASSPQDRGGYGYTF. The CDR3 DNA reads as TGTGCCAGCTCACCCCAGGACAGGGGAGGCTATGGCTACACCTTC.

The gene calls are TRBV11-2 and TRBJ1-3, with D unclear. This CDR3 region has 15 residues. V dropped 5 bases and J dropped 4 bases, with 15 bases sitting between them. Germline V gene lookup returns CDR1 SGHAT and CDR2 FQNNGV. CDR3 sequence (DNA): TGTGCCAGCAGCCGGCGTGACACTGGAGGAAACACCATATATTTT. Translated: CASSRRDTGGNTIYF.

This clone was detected only a few times. This chain links TRBV6-5 with TRBJ1-2; D is unresolved. The germline CDR1 and CDR2 sequences are MNHEY and SVGAGI. The CDR3 consists of 15 residues. The V end was cut by 6 bases, the J end by 0 bases, with 14 bases between. The CDR3 DNA reads TGTGCCAGCAGAATTACAGCGGTAGCTAACTATGGCTACACCTTC. Amino acid sequence: CASRITAVANYGYTF.

The V and J genes are TRBV7-2 and TRBJ2-1; 7 bases align to TRBD2. The CDR3 has 15 residues. The trim removed 2 bases at V and 2 bases at J, leaving 3 bases unmatched. In germline, CDR1 is SGHTA, CDR2 FQGNSA. The CDR3 bases are TGTGCCAGCAGCTTAAGGCGGGAGCCCTACAATGAGCAGTTCTTC. Translated: CASSLRREPYNEQFF.

This sequence joins TRBV27 and TRBJ1-2; D may be TRBD1 (5 bases). In germline, CDR1 is MNHEY, CDR2 SMNVEV (reference sequence). The V end was cut by 3 bases, the J end by 3 bases, with 11 bases between. The CDR3 runs 14 residues. This CDR3 is CASSFLRDYYGYTF. The CDR3 DNA reads TGTGCCAGCAGTTTTCTCAGGGACTACTATGGCTACACCTTC.

The chain has TRBV7-8 and TRBJ2-5; perhaps TRBD2 as D (5 bases). There are 16 residues in the CDR3. Germline V CDR1 and CDR2: SGHVS, FQNEAQ. V lost 5 bases and J 5 bases, leaving 21 bases between the germline ends. CDR3 loop: CASSRVGRPQRETQYF. The CDR3 DNA reads as TGTGCCAGCAGCCGAGTAGGGCGTCCGCAGCGGGAGACCCAGTACTTC.

The rearrangement links TRBV6-1 to TRBJ1-2; D may be TRBD1 (5 bases). The germline V and J ends were trimmed by 3 bases and 8 bases, with 10 bases remaining between them. Germline lookup yields CDR1 MNHNS and CDR2 SASEGT. This CDR3 has 12 residues. The CDR3 DNA follows: TGTGCCAGCAGTGAGTCAGGGTGGGGCTACACCTTC. It is translated as CASSESGWGYTF.

This rearrangement joins TRBV19 to TRBJ1-1; D perhaps matches TRBD1 (5 bases). Germline V gene sequence: CDR1 LNHDA, CDR2 SQIVND (reference sequence). V lost 6 bases, J lost 1 base, and 9 bases lay in between. CDR3 length: 13 amino acids. The CDR3 nucleotides read TGTGCCAGTAGAGTGACAGAGAACACTGAAGCTTTCTTT. Its protein is CASRVTENTEAFF.

The chain links TRBV5-1 to TRBJ1-5, with D perhaps TRBD1 (5 bases). Germline V CDR1 and CDR2: SGHRS, YFSETQ. This CDR3 contains 14 residues. V lost 1 base, J lost 2 bases, and 7 bases lay in between. CDR3 sequence reads: CASSLRGGNQPQHF. CDR3 nucleotide sequence: TGCGCCAGCAGCTTGAGGGGTGGCAATCAGCCCCAGCATTTT.

V usage is TRBV30 and J usage is TRBJ2-7; 10 nucleotides agree with TRBD2. This CDR3 is 14 amino acids long. CDR1 GTSNPN and CDR2 SVGIG come from the germline V gene (reference sequence). V gave up 3 bases and J gave up 4 bases; unmatched junction bases: 6. The CDR3 DNA sequence: TGTGCCTGGAGCTATACTAGCGGGACTTACGAGCAGTACTTC. Translation: CAWSYTSGTYEQYF. The whole variable domain, filled in from reference TRBV30 and TRBJ2-7, reads SQTIHQWPATLVQPVGSPLSLECTVEGTSNPNLYWYRQAAGRGLQLLFYSVGIGQISSEVPQNLSASRPQDRQFILSSKKLLLSDSGFYLCAWSYTSGTYEQYFGPGTRLTVT.

The CDR3 DNA sequence: TGCAGTGCTAGTCGGGTCCACGGGGAGCTGTTTTTT. Protein sequence: CSASRVHGELFF. V gene TRBV20-1 combines with J gene TRBJ2-2; D gene ambiguous. In germline, CDR1 is DFQATT, CDR2 SNEGSKA (reference sequence). V was cut by 3 bases and J by 7 bases, with 9 bases left in between. The CDR3 is made up of 12 amino acids.

This clone was detected only once. This chain connects TRBV13 to TRBJ2-1; 11 bases line up with TRBD2. This CDR3 contains 14 residues. Germline V gene lookup returns CDR1 PRHDT and CDR2 FYEKMQ (reference sequence). V was pared by 8 bases and J by 7 bases, with 7 bases of the junction left unmatched. The chain's CDR3 is CASGTSGRQNEQFF. CDR3 bases: TGTGCCAGCGGTACTAGCGGGAGACAAAATGAGCAGTTCTTC. The complete variable domain, with remaining parts taken from reference TRBV13 and TRBJ2-1, reads AAGVIQSPRHLIKEKRETATLKCYPIPRHDTVYWYQQGPGQDPQFLISFYEKMQSDKGSIPDRFSAQQFSDYHSELNMSSLELGDSALYFCASGTSGRQNEQFFGPGTRLTVL.

The rearrangement links TRBV5-6 to TRBJ2-7; 7 bases line up with TRBD1. Per germline, CDR1 SGHDT and CDR2 YYEEEE. There are 14 residues in the CDR3. V shed 0 bases and J 2 bases; nucleotides not matched to a gene: 2. The CDR3 loop reads CASSLDRGTYEQYF. In DNA form, the CDR3 reads TGTGCCAGCAGCTTGGACAGGGGAACCTACGAGCAGTACTTC.

This chain connects TRBV10-2 to TRBJ2-5; 7 nucleotides agree with TRBD1. J gave up 4 bases and V 4 bases, and 3 bases lay outside the gene matches. Germline CDR1 WSHSY, CDR2 SAAADI. This CDR3 region has 13 residues. The CDR3 sequence: CASSGQGRETQYF. CDR3 nucleotide sequence: TGCGCCAGCAGTGGACAGGGACGAGAGACCCAGTACTTC.

In this sample, this clone turned up once. The chain has TRBV4-3 and TRBJ2-7, with TRBD1 matching over 9 bases. V shed 4 bases and J 3 bases; nucleotides not matched to a gene: 7. This CDR3 is built from 15 residues. Germline assignment: CDR1 LGHNA and CDR2 YSLEER. CDR3 nucleotide sequence: TGCGCCAGCAGCCCGTACACAGGGGGCATCTACGAGCAGTACTTC. Its translation: CASSPYTGGIYEQYF.

The V call is TRBV29-1, the J call TRBJ2-3, with 13 bases fitting TRBD2. Trimming removed 6 bases from V and 2 bases from J; junction bases left unmatched: 11. Germline V lookup: CDR1 SQVTM, CDR2 ANQGSEA. The length of the CDR3 is 17 residues. CDR3 amino acids: CSVTGLAGRSSTDTQYF. For the CDR3, the DNA is TGCAGCGTCACGGGACTAGCGGGACGATCCTCCACAGATACGCAGTATTTT.

The gene calls are TRBV6-1 and TRBJ1-2, with 7 bases identical to TRBD1. The CDR3 is 15 amino acids. V trimming: 4 bases; J trimming: 4 bases; junction bases outside the gene matches: 9. CDR1 and CDR2 (germline): MNHNS, SASEGT. The DNA of the CDR3 is TGTGCCAGCAGTGTAAACAGGGGTTCCGTCTATGGCTACACCTTC. This sequence encodes CASSVNRGSVYGYTF.

The rearrangement uses TRBV30 and TRBJ2-1, with 8 bases that match TRBD2. Germline V gives CDR1 GTSNPN, CDR2 SVGIG (reference sequence). With V trimmed by 2 bases and J by 9 bases, 9 bases remained unmatched. This CDR3 comprises 14 residues. CDR3 sequence reads: CAWSLDGRASEQFF. For the CDR3, the DNA is TGTGCCTGGAGTCTGGACGGGAGGGCCAGTGAGCAGTTCTTC.

The chain joins TRBV7-2 to TRBJ1-2, with D tentatively TRBD1 (6 bases). CDR1 is SGHTA and CDR2 is FQGNSA in the germline V gene. The CDR3 spans 13 residues. V dropped 1 base and J dropped 3 bases, with 6 bases sitting between them. The CDR3 sequence is CASSLDRDYGYTF. The CDR3, as DNA: TGTGCCAGCAGCTTAGACAGGGACTATGGCTACACCTTC.

This sequence joins TRBV11-2 and TRBJ2-1; D call uncertain. The V and J ends lost 5 bases and 0 bases respectively, with 11 bases between them. CDR1 is SGHAT, CDR2 FQNNGV, per germline. There are 15 residues in the CDR3. This CDR3 is CASSTSFTSYNEQFF. The CDR3 DNA reads TGTGCCAGCAGCACGAGCTTCACCTCCTACAATGAGCAGTTCTTC.

The chain joins TRBV11-3 to TRBJ2-7; D perhaps matches TRBD2 (6 bases). CDR1 is SGHNT, CDR2 YENEEA, per germline. This CDR3 comprises 14 residues. Deletions cut 0 bases from V and 7 bases from J, with 13 bases between. CDR3 bases: TGTGCCAGCAGCTTAGATCCCGCGGGGCGGGAGCAGTACTTC. This codes for CASSLDPAGREQYF.

The chain recombines TRBV7-9 with TRBJ2-1; 14 bases align to TRBD2. V was clipped by 6 bases and J by 9 bases; unmatched bases: 7. The CDR3 consists of 15 residues. CDR1 is SEHNR, CDR2 FQNEAQ, per germline (reference sequence). The CDR3 sequence: CASRLTSGRVGEQFF. In DNA, the CDR3 is TGTGCCAGCAGACTGACTAGCGGGAGGGTCGGTGAGCAGTTCTTC. Complete variable domain (other parts from reference TRBV7-9 and TRBJ2-1): DTGVSQNPRHKITKRGQNVTFRCDPISEHNRLYWYRQTLGQGPEFLTYFQNEAQLEKSRLLSDRFSAERPKGSFSTLEIQRTEQGDSAMYLCASRLTSGRVGEQFFGPGTRLTVL.

This sequence joins TRBV6-5 and TRBJ2-7; 10 bases align to TRBD1. Per germline, CDR1 MNHEY and CDR2 SVGAGI. The CDR3 runs to 15 residues. Trimming cost V 6 bases and J 6 bases; bases outside gene matches: 11. In DNA form, the CDR3 reads TGTGCCAGCAGGGTTTTACCGGGACAGGGGTTCGAGCAGTACTTC. Protein product: CASRVLPGQGFEQYF.

This clone was detected once. The chain recombines TRBV11-2 with TRBJ1-5; D call uncertain. This CDR3 has 14 residues. V was shortened by 1 base and J by 0 bases, with 4 bases between the two germline ends. CDR1 and CDR2 (germline): SGHAT, FQNNGV. The CDR3 bases are TGTGCCAGCAGCTTAGGGCTTAGCAATCAGCCCCAGCATTTT. Protein product: CASSLGLSNQPQHF.

J is TRBJ1-2 and V is TRBV11-3; 12 nucleotides agree with TRBD1. Germline V gives CDR1 SGHNT, CDR2 YENEEA. The ends lost 0 bases at V and 8 bases at J; junction bases unmatched: 10. The CDR3 extends over 17 amino acids. The CDR3 reads CASSLDGTGGLAWGYTF. The CDR3 DNA follows: TGTGCCAGCAGCTTAGATGGGACAGGGGGCCTTGCCTGGGGCTACACCTTC.

This chain links TRBV5-8 with TRBJ2-1; D may be TRBD2 (6 bases). The CDR3 length is 13 residues. From germline, CDR1 is SGHTS and CDR2 YDEGEE. The V gene lost 1 base and the J gene lost 6 bases, with 8 bases spanning the gap. CDR3 coding DNA: TGTGCCAGCAGCTTGAGGGGAGGCAATGAGCAGTTCTTC. It yields the protein CASSLRGGNEQFF.

The V and J genes are TRBV10-2 and TRBJ1-5; D call uncertain. The CDR3 has 14 amino acids. Deletions cut 1 base from V and 4 bases from J, with 8 bases between. CDR1 is WSHSY and CDR2 is SAAADI in the germline V gene. The CDR3 nucleotides read TGCGCCAGCAGTGAGTTGGGAGGTAATCAGCCCCAGCATTTT. Translating gives CASSELGGNQPQHF.